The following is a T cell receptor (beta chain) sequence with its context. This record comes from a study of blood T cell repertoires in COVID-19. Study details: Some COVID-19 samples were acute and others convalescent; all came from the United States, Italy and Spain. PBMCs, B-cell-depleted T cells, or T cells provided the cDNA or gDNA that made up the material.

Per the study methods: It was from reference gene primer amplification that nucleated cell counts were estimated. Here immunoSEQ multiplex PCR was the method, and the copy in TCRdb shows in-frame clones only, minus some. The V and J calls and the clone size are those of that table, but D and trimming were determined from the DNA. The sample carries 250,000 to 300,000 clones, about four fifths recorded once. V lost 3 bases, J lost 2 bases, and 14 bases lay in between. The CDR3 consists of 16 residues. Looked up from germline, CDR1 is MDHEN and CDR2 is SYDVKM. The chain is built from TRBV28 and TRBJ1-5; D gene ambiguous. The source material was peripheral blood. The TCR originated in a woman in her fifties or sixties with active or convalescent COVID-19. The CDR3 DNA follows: TGTGCCAGCAGTTTTCTCCCCGACCGGGGCAATCAGCCCCAGCATTTT. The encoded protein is CASSFLPDRGNQPQHF.